These 14 T cell receptor beta chains share one sample of origin, sequenced in a study of OX40 agonist ivuxolimab in advanced cancers. The method was immunoSEQ multiplex PCR; TCRdb's version includes in-frame clones alone and lacks a portion of them. This sample carries 60,000 to 90,000 clones, under 90% of them seen once, and the ten largest clones take roughly 0.44%. This specimen was CD4+ or CD8+ T cells sorted from blood, taken in a trial of the OX40 agonist ivuxolimab. Every receptor here comes from an adult with an advanced solid tumor such as melanoma, head and neck, liver or kidney cancer.

CDR3 amino acids: CASSHPSGGGYGYTF. In DNA, the CDR3 is TGCGCCAGCAGCCACCCTTCAGGGGGTGGCTATGGCTACACCTTC. The chain recombines TRBV4-1 with TRBJ1-2, with 7 bases aligning to TRBD1. Germline V CDR1 and CDR2: MGHRA, YSYEKL. The CDR3 contains 15 residues. The V gene end was trimmed by 3 bases and the J gene end by 4 bases; junction bases not matched to a gene: 8.

This clone showed up just a few times. The chain is built from TRBV6-5 and TRBJ1-6, with 8 bases matching TRBD1. Germline V gives CDR1 MNHEY, CDR2 SVGAGI. The CDR3 loop spans 16 amino acids. V was pared by 0 bases and J by 10 bases, with 8 bases of the junction left unmatched. CDR3 loop: CASSYSPTGERSPLHF. In DNA, the CDR3 is TGTGCCAGCAGTTACTCACCGACAGGGGAGCGCTCACCCCTCCACTTT.

The chain's CDR3 is CSVEGLPDRVQTEAFF. The CDR3 nucleotides read TGCAGCGTTGAGGGACTCCCGGACAGGGTGCAGACTGAAGCTTTCTTT. The chain carries TRBV29-1 and TRBJ1-1; 8 bases fit TRBD1. Germline V gives CDR1 SQVTM, CDR2 ANQGSEA. Trimming cost V 3 bases and J 5 bases; bases outside gene matches: 14. The CDR3 is made up of 16 amino acids.

The chain recombines TRBV28 with TRBJ1-5; 11 nucleotides align to TRBD1. The CDR3 spans 16 residues. CDR1 and CDR2 (germline): MDHEN, SYDVKM. J gave up 7 bases and V 3 bases, and 8 bases lay outside the gene matches. The CDR3 DNA reads as TGTGCCAGCAGTTTTTGGGGACAGGGGGAACGGCAGCCCCAGCATTTT. It encodes CASSFWGQGERQPQHF.

The V gene is TRBV9, the J gene TRBJ1-4, with TRBD1 as a possible D gene (5 bases). The CDR3 totals 18 residues. The V end lost 0 bases, the J end lost 2 bases, and 17 bases lay between the germline ends. The germline CDR1 and CDR2 sequences are SGDLS and YYNGEE. The chain's CDR3 is CASSVGGSWDATNEKLFF. The CDR3 DNA is TGTGCCAGCAGCGTAGGGGGGTCTTGGGATGCGACTAATGAAAAACTGTTTTTT.

The rearrangement links TRBV28 to TRBJ2-1, with 9 positions matching TRBD2. Germline lookup yields CDR1 MDHEN and CDR2 SYDVKM. Losses at the gene ends were 4 bases for V and 0 bases for J; bases not matched to a gene: 4. The CDR3 is made up of 16 amino acids. The CDR3 reads CASSWDSGSSYNEQFF. As DNA, the CDR3 is TGTGCCAGCAGTTGGGATAGCGGGAGCTCCTACAATGAGCAGTTCTTC.

This clone appeared a single time. V usage is TRBV5-1 and J usage is TRBJ2-7; 8 nucleotides match TRBD1. The CDR3 has 17 amino acids. Germline assignment: CDR1 SGHRS and CDR2 YFSETQ. Germline trimming cut 0 bases from V and 2 bases from J; bases unmatched to any gene: 10. This CDR3 reads CASSLEWVRGPPYEQYV. The DNA for the CDR3 is TGCGCCAGCAGCTTGGAATGGGTCAGGGGGCCACCCTACGAGCAGTACGTC.

The CDR3 nucleotides are TGTGCCAGCAGCCCAGAGGACTCCAACACCGGGGAGCTGTTTTTT. Its protein product is CASSPEDSNTGELFF. The rearrangement links TRBV7-9 to TRBJ2-2, with D perhaps matching TRBD2 (5 bases). The CDR3 has 15 residues. V lost 5 bases and J lost 2, with 12 bases in between. CDR1 is SEHNR, CDR2 FQNEAQ, per germline (reference sequence).

This chain connects TRBV9 to TRBJ2-1, with 12 bases fitting TRBD2. The V and J ends lost 4 bases and 4 bases, in that order; junction bases with no gene match: 3. CDR1 and CDR2 from the germline V gene are SGDLS and YYNGEE. This CDR3 is built from 15 residues. CDR3 DNA: TGTGCCAGCAGCCCGACTAGCGGGAGTTACAATGAGCAGTTCTTC. Translating gives CASSPTSGSYNEQFF.

This rearrangement joins TRBV28 to TRBJ1-2; the D is unclear. This CDR3 has 13 residues. V shed 11 bases and J shed 2 bases, with 15 bases lying between them. CDR1 and CDR2 from the germline V gene are MDHEN and SYDVKM. The CDR3 DNA sequence: TGTGCCGGCGGGAGGGAACTCAACTATGGCTACACCTTC. Amino acids: CAGGRELNYGYTF.

Here the CDR3 reads CASSLLSQTGSYGYTF. The CDR3 nucleotides read TGTGCCAGCAGCTTACTTTCTCAGACAGGGTCCTATGGCTACACCTTC. The rearrangement links TRBV7-2 to TRBJ1-2; 7 bases map to TRBD1. V was clipped by 2 bases and J by 4 bases; unmatched bases: 10. Germline V CDR1 and CDR2: SGHTA, FQGNSA. The CDR3 is 16 amino acids.

V and J are TRBV18 and TRBJ2-4; a possible D gene is TRBD2 (5 bases). Germline V gene lookup returns CDR1 KGHSH and CDR2 LQKENI. V shed 3 bases and J shed 6 bases, with 12 bases lying between them. CDR3 length: 14 residues. CDR3 nucleotides: TGTGCCAGCTCACCTGGGGAGTTAGGAAACATTCAGTACTTC. This sequence encodes CASSPGELGNIQYF.

CDR3 DNA: TGTGCCAGCAGCTTGGGCGGGGGGTCGGAAGAGACCCAGTACTTC. Protein product: CASSLGGGSEETQYF. The chain links TRBV11-2 to TRBJ2-5, with 8 bases matching TRBD2. The CDR3 runs 15 residues. Germline V gene data show CDR1 as SGHAT and CDR2 as FQNNGV. V dropped 3 bases and J dropped 3; count of bases not matched to a gene: 6. The full variable domain, in which reference TRBV11-2 and TRBJ2-5 provide the parts outside the CDR3, is EAGVAQSPRYKIIEKRQSVAFWCNPISGHATLYWYQQILGQGPKLLIQFQNNGVVDDSQLPKDRFSAERLKGVDSTLKIQPAKLEDSAVYLCASSLGGGSEETQYFGPGTRLLVL.

On this clone: Mismatch with germline at one junction end may stem from a read error. The rearrangement links TRBV6-1 to TRBJ2-1; 12 bases line up with TRBD2. The CDR3 spans 15 residues. The V gene's germline CDR1 is MNHNS and CDR2 SASEGT. The CDR3: CASSELGLAGRERFF. The CDR3 nucleotides are TGTGCCAGCAGTGAACTAGGACTAGCGGGGCGAGAGCGGTTCTTC.